The 26 T cell receptor beta chains given below trace back to one sample, sequenced in a study of immune evolution from preneoplasia to lung adenocarcinoma. Data came from immunoSEQ multiplex PCR; TCRdb stores just in-frame clones and leaves some out. The table lists about 41,000 clones, over 75% of them singletons. The sample comprised FFPE invasive lung adenocarcinoma tissue. These receptors were obtained from a person aged 55-75 years with lung adenocarcinoma.

By share of the sample, this clone is medium-sized. This rearrangement joins TRBV7-8 to TRBJ2-5, with D possibly being TRBD2 (5 bases). CDR1 SGHVS and CDR2 FQNEAQ come from the germline V gene. This CDR3 contains 17 residues. V lost 0 bases, J lost 9 bases, and 23 bases lay in between. The CDR3 nucleotides are TGTGCCAGCAGCTTAGCGAGTGGAGGACTGGGGATCTTGGCCCAGTACTTC. Protein sequence: CASSLASGGLGILAQYF.

This clone has only a few counts. The chain employs TRBV27 and TRBJ2-5; D is perhaps TRBD1 (5 bases). Germline V gene sequence: CDR1 MNHEY, CDR2 SMNVEV (reference sequence). V shed 3 bases and J shed 1 base, with 9 bases lying between them. There are 14 residues in the CDR3. The CDR3 bases are TGTGCCAGCAGTTTCAGACAGACCCAAGAGACCCAGTACTTC. This sequence encodes CASSFRQTQETQYF.

This clone showed up just a few times. This chain connects TRBV18 to TRBJ1-2, with D unresolved. V was clipped by 0 bases and J by 8 bases, with 10 bases between them. The CDR3 consists of 13 residues. The germline V gene has CDR1 KGHSH and CDR2 LQKENI. CDR3 region: CASSPPGDFGYTF. The CDR3, as DNA: TGTGCCAGCTCACCACCAGGAGACTTCGGCTACACCTTC.

This clone was counted between two and nine times. The chain has TRBV12-5 and TRBJ2-2; perhaps TRBD1 as D (6 bases). This CDR3 has 14 residues. Germline CDR1 is LGHNT and CDR2 is FRNRAP. The V end was cut by 7 bases, the J end by 7 bases, with 16 bases between. Written as DNA, the CDR3 is TGTGCTAGTGTCCTACAGGGTATGGGCGGGGAGCTGTTTTTT. It specifies CASVLQGMGGELFF. The full variable domain, with the rest looked up from reference TRBV12-5 and TRBJ2-2, is DARVTQTPRHKVTEMGQEVTMRCQPILGHNTVFWYRQTMMQGLELLAYFRNRAPLDDSGMPKDRFSAEMPDATLATLKIQPSEPRDSAVYFCASVLQGMGGELFFGEGSRLTVL.

The chain has TRBV11-3 and TRBJ2-5; 10 positions match TRBD1. V lost 4 bases, J lost 0 bases, and 5 bases stayed unmatched. Looked up from germline, CDR1 is SGHNT and CDR2 is YENEEA. This CDR3 has 16 amino acids. CDR3 sequence: CASSSPGQGYQETQYF. The CDR3 DNA follows: TGTGCCAGCAGCTCACCGGGACAGGGGTACCAAGAGACCCAGTACTTC.

The chain employs TRBV11-2 and TRBJ2-7, with a possible D match to TRBD2 (6 bases). Germline V gives CDR1 SGHAT, CDR2 FQNNGV. V lost 3 bases and J lost 2, with 11 bases in between. CDR3 length: 14 amino acids. The CDR3 nucleotides are TGTGCCAGCAGCTTTAGTAGCGGAACCTACGAGCAGTACTTC. As protein: CASSFSSGTYEQYF.

V gene TRBV6-1 combines with J gene TRBJ1-2; TRBD1 is a possible D gene (6 bases). Germline-derived CDR1 and CDR2 are MNHNS and SASEGT. V lost 6 bases, J lost 7 bases, and 15 bases lay in between. The CDR3 is 13 amino acids. The CDR3 DNA reads TGTGCCAGCAGGGTTACAGGGAGAGGTGGCTACACCTTC. Translated: CASRVTGRGGYTF.

In this sample, this clone turned up once. The gene calls are TRBV29-1 and TRBJ2-7; D tentatively reads TRBD1 or TRBD2 (5 bases each). The CDR3 length is 12 residues. Trimming cost V 3 bases and J 9 bases, with 15 bases left between them. Germline V gene lookup returns CDR1 SQVTM and CDR2 ANQGSEA. This chain's CDR3 is CSVEGPGSAQYF. The CDR3 DNA is TGCAGCGTTGAGGGACCAGGGTCCGCGCAGTACTTC.

The count of this clone is one. The genes are TRBV27 and TRBJ2-5; perhaps TRBD2 as D (6 bases). Per germline, CDR1 MNHEY and CDR2 SMNVEV (reference sequence). The V gene lost 1 base and the J gene lost 4 bases, with 25 bases spanning the gap. This CDR3 comprises 19 residues. The chain's CDR3 is CASSLFPSDSGPRGETQYF. In nucleotides, the CDR3 is TGTGCCAGCAGTTTATTCCCCTCCGATAGCGGCCCGAGGGGAGAGACCCAGTACTTC.

The genes are TRBV18 and TRBJ2-2; D call uncertain. The length of the CDR3 is 13 residues. V was trimmed by 2 bases and J by 5 bases, leaving 6 bases between them. Germline CDR1 KGHSH, CDR2 LQKENI. The CDR3, as DNA: TGTGCCAGCTCACCAAAGACAACCGGGGAGCTGTTTTTT. Its protein is CASSPKTTGELFF.

The V and J genes are TRBV12-5 and TRBJ2-3, with 11 bases that match TRBD1. CDR1 is LGHNT and CDR2 is FRNRAP in the germline V gene. CDR3 size: 17 residues. V lost 5 bases and J lost 0; bases outside the gene matches: 7. CDR3 protein: CASGTGTGGASTDTQYF. The CDR3 DNA is TGTGCTAGTGGTACCGGGACAGGGGGTGCTAGCACAGATACGCAGTATTTT.

This chain connects TRBV29-1 to TRBJ1-3; unclear D gene. The CDR3 runs to 12 residues. Trimming removed 3 bases at V and 3 bases at J, with 6 bases between. CDR1 and CDR2 from the germline V gene are SQVTM and ANQGSEA. The CDR3 nucleotides read TGCAGCGTTGAGGGCGGTGGAAACACCATATATTTT. As protein: CSVEGGGNTIYF.

This chain joins TRBV5-1 and TRBJ2-3; TRBD2 matches at 10 bases. Losses at the gene ends were 6 bases for V and 6 bases for J; bases not matched to a gene: 10. There are 15 residues in the CDR3. Germline assignment: CDR1 SGHRS and CDR2 YFSETQ. The CDR3 nucleotides are TGCGCCAGCAAACTTGCTAGCGGGAGTATGGATACGCAGTATTTT. It encodes CASKLASGSMDTQYF.

The genes are TRBV6-5 and TRBJ2-2; D perhaps matches TRBD2 (5 bases). The germline CDR1 and CDR2 sequences are MNHEY and SVGAGI. The germline V and J ends were trimmed by 6 bases and 5 bases, with 7 bases remaining between them. CDR3 length equals 12 residues. The CDR3 DNA reads as TGTGCCAGCAGACGACTAACCGGGGAGCTGTTTTTT. This translates into CASRRLTGELFF.

J is TRBJ2-5 and V is TRBV27; D not resolved. This CDR3 contains 13 residues. Looked up from germline, CDR1 is MNHEY and CDR2 is SMNVEV (reference sequence). V shed 0 bases and J shed 5 bases, with 7 bases lying between them. Here the CDR3 reads CASSLSRRETQYF. The CDR3 DNA sequence: TGTGCCAGCAGTTTATCGCGCCGGGAGACCCAGTACTTC.

The V call is TRBV7-9, the J call TRBJ2-3, with D unclear. Per germline, CDR1 SEHNR and CDR2 FQNEAQ (reference sequence). CDR3 length: 15 residues. V shed 4 bases and J shed 6 bases, with 17 bases lying between them. CDR3 nucleotides: TGTGCCAGCAGCTATTCACCGGCCGAGTCGGATACGCAGTATTTT. As protein: CASSYSPAESDTQYF.

The chain joins TRBV2 to TRBJ1-1; D is unresolved. The length of the CDR3 is 12 residues. Germline CDR1 and CDR2: SNHLY and FYNNEI. V was pared by 4 bases and J by 4 bases, with 7 bases between. CDR3 amino acids: CASSGGATEAFF. CDR3 in DNA: TGTGCCAGCAGTGGCGGAGCCACTGAAGCTTTCTTT.

The CDR3 here is CASSEIAGDTGELFF. CDR3 nucleotides: TGTGCCAGCAGTGAGATAGCGGGAGACACCGGGGAGCTGTTTTTT. The gene calls are TRBV6-4 and TRBJ2-2; 9 positions agree with TRBD2. V shed 3 bases and J 3 bases; nucleotides not matched to a gene: 2. This CDR3 region has 15 residues. In germline, CDR1 is MRHNA, CDR2 SNTAGT.

The chain links TRBV11-2 to TRBJ2-7; D might be TRBD1 (5 bases). V was shortened by 2 bases and J by 2 bases, with 10 bases between the two germline ends. The CDR3 is 14 amino acids. Germline CDR1 SGHAT, CDR2 FQNNGV. The CDR3 here is CASSLSRATYEQYF. CDR3 bases: TGTGCCAGCAGCTTAAGCAGGGCTACCTACGAGCAGTACTTC.

V gene TRBV20-1 combines with J gene TRBJ2-1, with D unresolved. This CDR3 is built from 11 residues. The germline V gene encodes CDR1 DFQATT and CDR2 SNEGSKA (reference sequence). V lost 6 bases and J 7 bases, leaving 10 bases between the germline ends. The CDR3 sequence is CSALQRNEQFF. The CDR3 DNA sequence: TGCAGTGCCCTTCAAAGGAATGAGCAGTTCTTC.

The chain couples TRBV9 to TRBJ2-2; the D is unclear. CDR3 length: 13 amino acids. Trimming shortened V by 4 bases and J by 3 bases, and 7 bases separated the two germline ends. The germline V gene has CDR1 SGDLS and CDR2 YYNGEE. The CDR3 spells CASSPHDTGELFF. CDR3 DNA: TGTGCCAGCAGCCCCCATGACACCGGGGAGCTGTTTTTT.

This clone turned up a few times. The chain links TRBV7-6 to TRBJ1-1, with a weak D call TRBD1 (6 bases). Germline V CDR1 and CDR2: SGHVS, FNYEAQ. There are 15 residues in the CDR3. Between the trimmed V and J ends, which lost 1 base and 1 base, there was a span of 10 bases. CDR3 loop: CASSLGQGKNTEAFF. The DNA of the CDR3 is TGTGCCAGCAGCTTAGGGCAGGGGAAGAACACTGAAGCTTTCTTT.

The J gene is TRBJ2-3, the V gene TRBV14; 9 bases map to TRBD2. The J segment lost 4 bases and the V segment lost 10 bases, leaving 15 bases of the junction unmatched. CDR1 SGHDN and CDR2 FVKESK come from the germline V gene. This CDR3 is 16 amino acids long. CDR3 residues: CANRTSGTSTSDTQYF. In DNA, the CDR3 is TGTGCCAACAGGACTTCTGGGACTAGCACATCAGATACGCAGTATTTT.

The V gene is TRBV5-5, the J gene TRBJ2-5, with a tentative D call TRBD1 (5 bases). Germline CDR1 and CDR2: SGHKS and YYEKEE (reference sequence). CDR3 length: 14 amino acids. Trimming removed 6 bases from V and 1 base from J, with 13 bases in between. For the CDR3, the DNA is TGTGCCAGCAAGGTGGGGCACGTCCAAGAGACCCAGTACTTC. Amino acids: CASKVGHVQETQYF.

CDR3 in amino acids: CASSLGSGTPHSGNTIYF. CDR3 bases: TGTGCCAGCAGCTTAGGTTCGGGGACGCCCCACTCTGGAAACACCATATATTTT. The chain combines TRBV7-2 with TRBJ1-3; tentative D call: TRBD1 (5 bases). V was shortened by 1 base and J by 0 bases, with 16 bases between the two germline ends. The germline gives CDR1 SGHTA, CDR2 FQGNSA. This CDR3 contains 18 residues.

The rearrangement links TRBV5-5 to TRBJ2-4, with TRBD1 matching 7 bases. V lost 4 bases and J lost 6; bases outside the gene matches: 10. The CDR3 has 15 residues. Germline lookup yields CDR1 SGHKS and CDR2 YYEKEE (reference sequence). CDR3 residues: CASSRTGEQGNIQYF. The DNA of the CDR3 is TGTGCCAGCAGCCGAACAGGGGAGCAAGGAAACATTCAGTACTTC.